This TCR beta chain was profiled in a study of identical twins. Per germline, CDR1 SGHRS and CDR2 YFSETQ. This CDR3 spans 15 amino acids. V was shortened by 2 bases and J by 1 base, with 12 bases between the two germline ends. TCRdb ran MiXCR on the 5' RACE reads and lists one entry per CDR3 protein. This sample yields some 500,000 distinct CDR3 sequences, of which 12% to 15% are seen a single time; approximately 0.52% belongs to the top ten. This clonotype was counted between two and nine times. The same specimen was also included in a second study, on yellow fever vaccine responses in identical twins.

The sequenced sample was CD4+ T cells sorted from blood. The chain uses TRBV5-1 and TRBJ1-1; D is perhaps TRBD1 (5 bases). The receptor was derived from a woman aged 18-29 years in good health. The CDR3 sequence: CASSFQGRGNTEAFF. CDR3 in DNA: TGCGCCAGCAGCTTTCAGGGTAGAGGGAACACTGAAGCTTTCTTT.